The 14 T cell receptor beta chains below were found in one sample sequenced in a study of T cells in Graves' hyperthyroidism and ophthalmopathy. TCR beta CDR3 regions were amplified from RNA. HTBI primers drove first-round RT-PCR of the TCR CDR3. TCRdb called the multiplex PCR reads again in MiXCR, with one record for every CDR3 protein. The sample holds about 400,000 distinct CDR3 sequences, about 14% seen once. The sequenced sample consisted of blood. The receptors derive from a woman in her twenties or thirties with Graves' ophthalmopathy.

This clonotype was seen many times. V usage is TRBV7-3 and J usage is TRBJ1-1; TRBD1 matches 9 bases. The V gene end was trimmed by 5 bases and the J gene end by 5 bases; junction bases not matched to a gene: 9. CDR1 and CDR2 (germline): SGHTA, FQGTGA. The CDR3 extends over 15 amino acids. The CDR3 reads CASSRSGTGLTEAFF. DNA for the CDR3: TGTGCCAGCAGCCGTTCCGGGACAGGGCTTACTGAAGCTTTCTTT.

This clonotype came up many times. The chain links TRBV29-1 to TRBJ1-2, with a tentative D call TRBD1 (5 bases). The CDR3 is 14 amino acids. Trimming left V 3 bases short and J 0 bases short, with 11 bases between. CDR1 is SQVTM and CDR2 is ANQGSEA in the germline V gene. The CDR3 here is CSVEVREPNYGYTF. The CDR3 nucleotides read TGCAGCGTTGAGGTCAGGGAACCTAACTATGGCTACACCTTC.

This clonotype was recorded at least ten times. J is TRBJ2-2 and V is TRBV15; the match to TRBD1 covers 7 bases. The germline V gene encodes CDR1 LNHNV and CDR2 YYDKDF (reference sequence). J gave up 0 bases and V 8 bases, and 6 bases lay outside the gene matches. The CDR3 extends over 15 amino acids. The CDR3 region is CATEGQSANTGELFF. The CDR3 nucleotides are TGTGCCACCGAGGGACAGAGTGCGAACACCGGGGAGCTGTTTTTT.

The chain uses TRBV28 and TRBJ2-7; 10 bases line up with TRBD2. Germline trimming cut 4 bases from V and 1 base from J; bases unmatched to any gene: 4. CDR1 MDHEN and CDR2 SYDVKM come from the germline V gene. This CDR3 region has 15 residues. The CDR3 DNA reads as TGTGCCAGCAGTTCTCGAGCGGGAGGGTCCTACGAGCAGTACTTC. Amino acid sequence: CASSSRAGGSYEQYF.

This sequence joins TRBV19 and TRBJ2-5; D is uncertain. CDR3 length equals 13 residues. V lost 5 bases and J 3 bases, leaving 10 bases between the germline ends. Germline CDR1 reads LNHDA; CDR2 reads SQIVND (reference sequence). The CDR3 loop reads CASSQITEETQYF. In DNA, the CDR3 is TGTGCCAGTAGTCAGATCACCGAAGAGACCCAGTACTTC.

This clonotype has a handful of counts. The rearrangement links TRBV25-1 to TRBJ2-1; D may match TRBD1 or TRBD2 (5 bases each). Deletions cut 3 bases from V and 9 bases from J, with 15 bases between. The CDR3 loop spans 14 amino acids. CDR1 is MGHDK, CDR2 SYGVNS, per germline. The CDR3 spells CASSELPGRSEQFF. The CDR3 bases are TGTGCCAGCAGTGAGCTCCCGGGGCGCAGTGAGCAGTTCTTC.

This clonotype has a count of ten or more. This chain uses TRBV7-9 with TRBJ2-1, with D possibly TRBD1 on 7 matching bases. The CDR3 is 16 amino acids. Trimming left V 6 bases short and J 8 bases short, with 23 bases between. Germline V gene data show CDR1 as SEHNR and CDR2 as FQNEAQ (reference sequence). The CDR3 DNA follows: TGTGCCAGCAGAACCGGGGGACAGCCGGGTAACGATGAGCAGTTCTTC. Its protein is CASRTGGQPGNDEQFF.

There are many counts of this clonotype. The J gene is TRBJ2-6, the V gene TRBV27, with D possibly being TRBD2 (6 bases). The CDR3 is made up of 18 amino acids. Germline CDR1 reads MNHEY; CDR2 reads SMNVEV (reference sequence). Trimming shortened V by 6 bases and J by 4 bases, and 22 bases separated the two germline ends. Written as DNA, the CDR3 is TGTGCCAGCAGCCGGTCTCGGGACTCCATCTCCGGGGCCAACGTCCTGACTTTC. Encoded protein: CASSRSRDSISGANVLTF. Using reference TRBV27 and TRBJ2-6 for the parts outside the CDR3, the full variable domain is EAQVTQNPRYLITVTGKKLTVTCSQNMNHEYMSWYRQDPGLGLRQIYYSMNVEVTDKGDVPEGYKVSRKEKRNFPLILESPSPNQTSLYFCASSRSRDSISGANVLTFGAGSRLTVL.

This clonotype was seen only a few times. The V call is TRBV5-1, the J call TRBJ2-2, with 11 bases that match TRBD1. CDR1 SGHRS and CDR2 YFSETQ come from the germline V gene. The ends lost 2 bases at V and 4 bases at J; junction bases unmatched: 10. The CDR3 contains 18 residues. CDR3: CASSLGGQGAFSTGELFF. The CDR3, as DNA: TGCGCCAGCAGCTTAGGCGGACAGGGGGCTTTTAGCACCGGGGAGCTGTTTTTT.

A few counts support this clonotype. V is TRBV6-1 and J is TRBJ2-1, with D perhaps TRBD2 (7 bases). In germline, CDR1 is MNHNS, CDR2 SASEGT. The CDR3 has 14 residues. Trimming left V 7 bases short and J 7 bases short, with 17 bases between. The CDR3 coding sequence is TGTGCCAGCACCAGGGGAACGGGGGGAAATGAGCAGTTCTTC. Amino acids: CASTRGTGGNEQFF.

This clonotype was seen many times. The V gene is TRBV19, the J gene TRBJ2-2, with a possible D match to TRBD1 (6 bases). V was pared by 5 bases and J by 3 bases, with 10 bases between. This CDR3 region has 14 residues. Germline V gives CDR1 LNHDA, CDR2 SQIVND (reference sequence). CDR3 region: CASSVQGYTGELFF. In DNA, the CDR3 is TGTGCCAGTAGTGTACAGGGATACACCGGGGAGCTGTTTTTT.

This clonotype was picked up many times. The V and J genes are TRBV7-3 and TRBJ2-5; a possible D gene is TRBD1 (5 bases). The CDR3 contains 15 residues. The V gene's germline CDR1 is SGHTA and CDR2 FQGTGA. Trimming shortened V by 5 bases and J by 5 bases, and 18 bases separated the two germline ends. The CDR3 DNA reads as TGTGCCAGCAGCCCAGCGCCAGGGCAAGGGGAGACCCAGTACTTC. Translated, it gives CASSPAPGQGETQYF.

This clonotype was observed many times. This chain links TRBV9 with TRBJ2-3, with TRBD2 identical over 10 bases. The length of the CDR3 is 15 residues. V lost 3 bases, J lost 0 bases, and 1 base stayed unmatched. In germline, CDR1 is SGDLS, CDR2 YYNGEE. The CDR3 nucleotides are TGTGCCAGCAGCGGGGGACTAGCGAGCACAGATACGCAGTATTTT. Its protein product is CASSGGLASTDTQYF.

Many counts were recorded for this clonotype. The chain joins TRBV2 to TRBJ2-1; perhaps TRBD2 as D (5 bases). Looked up from germline, CDR1 is SNHLY and CDR2 is FYNNEI. Trimming shortened V by 0 bases and J by 8 bases, and 11 bases separated the two germline ends. The CDR3 extends over 14 amino acids. The CDR3 loop reads CASSEARLLDEQFF. CDR3 sequence (DNA): TGTGCCAGCAGTGAAGCGCGACTACTGGATGAGCAGTTCTTC.